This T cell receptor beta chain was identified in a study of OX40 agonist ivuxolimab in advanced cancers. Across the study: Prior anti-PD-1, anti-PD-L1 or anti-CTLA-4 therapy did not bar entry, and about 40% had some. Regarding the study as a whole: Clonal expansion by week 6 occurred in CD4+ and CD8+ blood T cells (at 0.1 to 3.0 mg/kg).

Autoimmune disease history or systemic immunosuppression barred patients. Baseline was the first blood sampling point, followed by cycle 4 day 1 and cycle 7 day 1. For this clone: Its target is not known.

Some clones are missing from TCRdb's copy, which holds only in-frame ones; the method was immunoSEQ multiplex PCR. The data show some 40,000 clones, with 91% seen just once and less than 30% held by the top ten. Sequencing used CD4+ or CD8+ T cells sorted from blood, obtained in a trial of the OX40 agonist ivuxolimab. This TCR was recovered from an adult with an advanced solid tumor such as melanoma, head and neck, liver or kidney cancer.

CDR3 sequence reads: CASSQDGSLGGIQQFF. Written as DNA, the CDR3 is TGCGCCAGCAGCCAAGATGGGAGTTTAGGTGGGATACAGCAGTTCTTC. The rearrangement uses TRBV4-1 and TRBJ2-1; a weak D match, TRBD2 (5 bases). The CDR3 has 16 residues. Germline loops: CDR1 MGHRA, CDR2 YSYEKL. Trimming left V 0 bases short and J 11 bases short, with 20 bases between.